A single sample gave rise to the 10 T cell receptor beta chains below, sequenced in a study of cytomegalovirus exposure and HLA in healthy donors. A multiplex PCR was run with 60 Vbeta primers and 13 Jbeta primers. Repertoires were generated with immunoSEQ multiplex PCR, while TCRdb's copy carries only in-frame clones and drops some. The sample lists about 150,000 clones, roughly 80% occurring once. Input material: PBMCs. These receptors originate from a woman in her thirties or forties in good health and CMV-seronegative.

The chain couples TRBV2 to TRBJ1-6; perhaps TRBD1 as D (5 bases). The CDR3 is 15 residues long. The V gene lost 4 bases and the J gene lost 5 bases, with 12 bases spanning the gap. The germline V gene encodes CDR1 SNHLY and CDR2 FYNNEI. CDR3 loop: CASSGPGRNNSPLHF. The CDR3 DNA follows: TGTGCCAGCAGTGGGCCAGGGAGGAATAATTCACCCCTCCACTTT.

The gene calls are TRBV30 and TRBJ2-7, with TRBD1 identical over 12 bases. In germline, CDR1 is GTSNPN, CDR2 SVGIG (reference sequence). After removal of 5 bases from V and 4 bases from J, the junction contained 6 bases not matched to a gene. CDR3 length equals 14 residues. CDR3 loop: CAWEGQGAEYEQYF. In DNA, the CDR3 is TGTGCCTGGGAGGGACAGGGGGCGGAATACGAGCAGTACTTC.

The CDR3 loop reads CASSPGGLGGYEQYF. CDR3 DNA: TGTGCCAGCAGCCCGGGGGGGCTTGGAGGCTACGAGCAGTACTTC. The gene calls are TRBV7-2 and TRBJ2-7; 8 bases line up with TRBD2. J was trimmed by 3 bases and V by 5 bases; bases with no gene match: 9. CDR3 size: 15 residues. CDR1 and CDR2 (germline): SGHTA, FQGNSA. The whole variable domain, filled in from reference TRBV7-2 and TRBJ2-7, reads GAGVSQSPSNKVTEKGKDVELRCDPISGHTALYWYRQSLGQGLEFLIYFQGNSAPDKSGLPSDRFSAERTGGSVSTLTIQRTQQEDSAVYLCASSPGGLGGYEQYFGPGTRLTVT.

CDR3 DNA: TGTGCCAGCAGTTACAAGGGGGATGGCTACACCTTC. This gives the protein CASSYKGDGYTF. The V call is TRBV6-6, the J call TRBJ1-2; D is perhaps TRBD1 (6 bases). The CDR3 is 12 amino acids. CDR1 and CDR2 from the germline V gene are MNHNY and SVGAGI (reference sequence). V gave up 2 bases and J gave up 6 bases, with 7 bases separating them.

In nucleotides, the CDR3 is TGTGCCAGCAGCCAACTCTATGGCTACACCTTC. This translates into CASSQLYGYTF. The chain uses TRBV7-9 and TRBJ1-2; D gene unclear. Germline CDR1 reads SEHNR; CDR2 reads FQNEAQ (reference sequence). The CDR3 is made up of 11 amino acids. V lost 5 bases, J lost 4 bases, and 5 bases lay in between. Using reference TRBV7-9 and TRBJ1-2 for the parts outside the CDR3, the full variable domain is DTGVSQNPRHKITKRGQNVTFRCDPISEHNRLYWYRQTLGQGPEFLTYFQNEAQLEKSRLLSDRFSAERPKGSFSTLEIQRTEQGDSAMYLCASSQLYGYTFGSGTRLTVV.

The chain carries TRBV30 and TRBJ1-3; D uncertain. CDR3 size: 13 residues. Germline loops: CDR1 GTSNPN, CDR2 SVGIG (reference sequence). Trimming removed 0 bases at V and 5 bases at J, with 8 bases between. This chain's CDR3 is CAWSVGARNTIYF. CDR3 sequence (DNA): TGTGCCTGGAGTGTTGGAGCAAGAAACACCATATATTTT.

Comments on this clone: Other DNA sequences in the same sample also yield this CDR3. This chain uses TRBV7-8 with TRBJ1-1; perhaps TRBD1 as D (5 bases). From germline, CDR1 is SGHVS and CDR2 FQNEAQ. Trimming removed 6 bases from V and 1 base from J, with 9 bases in between. The CDR3 is made up of 13 amino acids. The CDR3 DNA follows: TGTGCCAGCAGTTCTACAGGGAACACTGAAGCTTTCTTT. Its translation: CASSSTGNTEAFF.

This chain connects TRBV19 to TRBJ2-1; a weak D match, TRBD1 (5 bases). Germline values: CDR1 LNHDA, CDR2 SQIVND (reference sequence). The CDR3 totals 13 residues. The V end was cut by 8 bases, the J end by 7 bases, with 15 bases between. DNA of the CDR3: TGTGCCAGTGGAGACATAACAGGTAATGAGCAGTTCTTC. Residues: CASGDITGNEQFF.

The chain links TRBV6-6 to TRBJ2-1; a weak D match, TRBD1 (7 bases). The V and J ends lost 0 bases and 5 bases respectively, with 11 bases between them. Per the germline V gene, CDR1 is MNHNY and CDR2 is SVGAGI (reference sequence). CDR3 size: 15 residues. CDR3 coding DNA: TGTGCCAGCAGTTACTCGACAGGGACTCACAATGAGCAGTTCTTC. As protein: CASSYSTGTHNEQFF.

The V and J genes are TRBV2 and TRBJ2-1; 7 bases line up with TRBD1. Germline trimming cut 1 base from V and 13 bases from J; bases unmatched to any gene: 10. This CDR3 region has 14 residues. The V gene's germline CDR1 is SNHLY and CDR2 FYNNEI. In nucleotides, the CDR3 is TGTGCCAGCAGTGAAGTAACGACCGGGACAGCCCAGTTCTTC. This encodes CASSEVTTGTAQFF.